These 20 T cell receptor beta chains share one sample of origin, sequenced in a study of response to subunit inactivated influenza vaccine. MiXCR, run by TCRdb on the RT-PCR reads, gives a single entry per CDR3 protein. The sample contains 450,000 to 500,000 distinct CDR3 sequences, approximately 9.9% of which appear only once. The material was PBMCs from blood, obtained 45 days after vaccination. Source of these receptors: a man between 45 and 60 years old who received an inactivated influenza vaccine.

This chain connects TRBV9 to TRBJ1-3; no firm D call. The CDR3 is 15 amino acids. Germline V CDR1 and CDR2: SGDLS, YYNGEE. Between the trimmed V and J ends, which lost 0 bases and 2 bases, there was a span of 9 bases. DNA for the CDR3: TGTGCCAGCAGCGTAGCTCAGACAACTGGAAACACCATATATTTT. Protein product: CASSVAQTTGNTIYF.

This clonotype was seen a few times. The rearrangement joins TRBV12-3 or TRBV12-4 to TRBJ1-5; D is possibly TRBD1 (6 bases). The V gene lost 6 bases and the J gene lost 8 bases, with 14 bases spanning the gap. This CDR3 has 13 residues. CDR3 nucleotide sequence: TGTGCCAGCAGCAGACAGGCCCCAGAGCCCCAGCATTTT. This codes for CASSRQAPEPQHF.

This clonotype was observed a handful of times. V gene TRBV12-3 or TRBV12-4 combines with J gene TRBJ2-3, with a possible D match to TRBD1 (6 bases). This CDR3 spans 15 amino acids. V was trimmed by 3 bases and J by 2 bases, leaving 12 bases between them. The CDR3 sequence: CASSFTGSPTDTQYF. The CDR3 nucleotides read TGTGCCAGCAGTTTTACAGGGTCCCCCACAGATACGCAGTATTTT.

This clonotype has more than one count but fewer than ten. The rearrangement uses TRBV12-3 or TRBV12-4 and TRBJ2-7; TRBD1 matches at 8 bases. There are 15 residues in the CDR3. V lost 5 bases to trimming and J lost 4 bases; unmatched junction nucleotides: 10. The CDR3 loop reads CASSDPGTGEYEQYF. The CDR3 DNA reads as TGTGCCAGCAGTGATCCCGGGACAGGCGAGTACGAGCAGTACTTC.

This clonotype turned up a few times. The V gene is TRBV6-2 or TRBV6-3, the J gene TRBJ1-6; TRBD1 matches 9 bases. V gave up 2 bases and J gave up 2 bases; unmatched junction bases: 1. The CDR3 is made up of 16 amino acids. Germline CDR1 and CDR2: MNHEY and SVGEGT. CDR3 loop: CASSYGTGTYNSPLHF. CDR3 DNA sequence: TGTGCCAGCAGTTACGGGACAGGGACCTATAATTCACCCCTCCACTTT.

This chain links TRBV12-3 or TRBV12-4 with TRBJ1-2; D uncertain. Trimming left V 2 bases short and J 2 bases short, with 12 bases between. The CDR3 extends over 15 amino acids. In DNA, the CDR3 is TGTGCCAGCAGTTTATTTGGCAGCAACAACTATGGCTACACCTTC. This gives the protein CASSLFGSNNYGYTF.

This clonotype occurred a few times. The chain is built from TRBV5-1 and TRBJ2-7; 9 nucleotides line up with TRBD1. Trimming cost V 0 bases and J 4 bases; bases outside gene matches: 5. The germline V gene encodes CDR1 SGHRS and CDR2 YFSETQ. The CDR3 is made up of 15 amino acids. In nucleotides, the CDR3 is TGCGCCAGCAGCTTGGCCACAGGGGGCCCTTACGAGCAGTACTTC. Translation gives CASSLATGGPYEQYF. Full variable domain (remainder filled in from reference TRBV5-1 and TRBJ2-7): KAGVTQTPRYLIKTRGQQVTLSCSPISGHRSVSWYQQTPGQGLQFLFEYFSETQRNKGNFPGRFSGRQFSNSRSEMNVSTLELGDSALYLCASSLATGGPYEQYFGPGTRLTVT.

This clonotype has a count of ten or more. A read error may produce the germline difference seen at one junction end. This rearrangement joins TRBV6-5 to TRBJ2-1; D perhaps matches TRBD2 (6 bases). There are 16 residues in the CDR3. Germline CDR1 MNHEY, CDR2 SVGAGI. The CDR3 DNA reads TGTGCCAGCAGTTACACCCACCGGGACTCCTATAATGAGCAGTTCTTC. Protein: CASSYTHRDSYNEQFF.

This clonotype was counted many times. The chain employs TRBV24-1 and TRBJ2-4; the D gene is possibly TRBD2 (6 bases). The CDR3 spans 15 residues. Germline V lookup: CDR1 KGHDR, CDR2 SFDVKD. V shed 3 bases and J shed 7 bases, with 15 bases lying between them. The DNA of the CDR3 is TGTGCCACCAGTGATGCGGGATCACCGGGTAACATTCAGTACTTC. This gives the protein CATSDAGSPGNIQYF.

This chain connects TRBV12-3 or TRBV12-4 to TRBJ2-7; D is possibly TRBD2 (7 bases). The CDR3 covers 16 residues. V lost 5 bases to trimming and J lost 0 bases, with 17 bases between them. The CDR3 nucleotides are TGTGCCAGCAGTCCCCTGGGGGCGGGAGACTCCTACGAGCAGTACTTC. Amino acid sequence: CASSPLGAGDSYEQYF.

The V call is TRBV6-6, the J call TRBJ2-7, with D unclear. Looked up from germline, CDR1 is MNHNY and CDR2 is SVGAGI (reference sequence). There are 12 residues in the CDR3. The V gene lost 0 bases and the J gene lost 6 bases, with 6 bases spanning the gap. The CDR3 reads CASSYSPPEQYF. DNA of the CDR3: TGTGCCAGCAGTTACTCGCCTCCCGAGCAGTACTTC.

J is TRBJ2-3 and V is TRBV7-8, with D possibly called TRBD1 or TRBD2 (5 bases each). This CDR3 is built from 14 residues. Germline assignment: CDR1 SGHVS and CDR2 FQNEAQ. V lost 5 bases and J lost 8, with 17 bases in between. The DNA for the CDR3 is TGTGCCAGCAGCACCCCACCCGCTGGGGGTACGCAGTATTTT. It translates to CASSTPPAGGTQYF. The entire variable domain, with the rest obtained from reference TRBV7-8 and TRBJ2-3, is as follows: GAGVSQSPRYKVAKRGQDVALRCDPISGHVSLFWYQQALGQGPEFLTYFQNEAQLDKSGLPSDRFFAERPEGSVSTLKIQRTQQEDSAVYLCASSTPPAGGTQYFGPGTRLTVL.

V gene TRBV5-5 combines with J gene TRBJ2-3; 14 nucleotides agree with TRBD2. The V gene's germline CDR1 is SGHKS and CDR2 YYEKEE (reference sequence). The CDR3 sequence is 18 residues long. J gave up 2 bases and V 0 bases, and 5 bases lay outside the gene matches. In nucleotides, the CDR3 is TGTGCCAGCAGCTTGGGGACTAGCGGGGGGCGTCCCACAGATACGCAGTATTTT. Translated: CASSLGTSGGRPTDTQYF.

This clonotype was picked up a small number of times. The V call is TRBV5-1, the J call TRBJ2-3; D might be TRBD2 (6 bases). The ends were cut back, 0 bases at V and 2 bases at J, with 13 bases in the middle. The CDR3 loop spans 16 amino acids. Germline lookup yields CDR1 SGHRS and CDR2 YFSETQ. This CDR3 reads CASSLAGTFPTDTQYF. The CDR3, as DNA: TGCGCCAGCAGCTTGGCCGGGACTTTCCCCACAGATACGCAGTATTTT. Full variable domain (outside the CDR3, taken from reference TRBV5-1 and TRBJ2-3): KAGVTQTPRYLIKTRGQQVTLSCSPISGHRSVSWYQQTPGQGLQFLFEYFSETQRNKGNFPGRFSGRQFSNSRSEMNVSTLELGDSALYLCASSLAGTFPTDTQYFGPGTRLTVL.

A word on this clonotype: It may be a read error: a sequence one base away is much more abundant. This chain links TRBV28 with TRBJ1-2, with 10 bases that match TRBD1. Germline lookup yields CDR1 MDHEN and CDR2 SYDVKM. V dropped 2 bases and J dropped 5; count of bases not matched to a gene: 5. The CDR3 loop spans 15 amino acids. The CDR3 nucleotides are TGTGCCAGCAGTTTAGAGACAGGGGGCCAGTATGGCTACACCTTC. Protein: CASSLETGGQYGYTF.

A note on this clonotype: A single base separates this from a much larger clone, so it may be a read error. This chain joins TRBV20-1 and TRBJ1-1; no clear D gene. The CDR3 totals 12 residues. Germline V gene lookup returns CDR1 DFQATT and CDR2 SNEGSKA (reference sequence). The ends were cut back, 3 bases at V and 0 bases at J, with 5 bases in the middle. The CDR3 here is CSARLLNTEAFF. CDR3 nucleotide sequence: TGCAGTGCTAGGCTGCTGAACACTGAAGCTTTCTTT.

The sample holds a few counts of this clonotype. The chain has TRBV12-3 or TRBV12-4 and TRBJ1-5; D might be TRBD1 (5 bases). V was shortened by 4 bases and J by 7 bases, with 14 bases between the two germline ends. The CDR3 totals 14 residues. CDR3 amino acids: CASSSGTPTQPQHF. CDR3 DNA sequence: TGTGCCAGCAGTTCCGGGACCCCGACCCAGCCCCAGCATTTT.

This clonotype was picked up many times. This chain links TRBV20-1 with TRBJ2-7; TRBD1 matches 8 bases. This CDR3 has 13 amino acids. CDR1 and CDR2 (germline): DFQATT, SNEGSKA (reference sequence). V gave up 6 bases and J gave up 4 bases; unmatched junction bases: 8. The chain's CDR3 is CSARDRTFYEQYF. CDR3 nucleotide sequence: TGCAGTGCAAGGGACAGGACCTTTTACGAGCAGTACTTC.

V and J are TRBV4-1 and TRBJ2-2; possibly TRBD1 for D (6 bases). The V and J ends lost 5 bases and 7 bases respectively, with 11 bases between them. Germline V gives CDR1 MGHRA, CDR2 YSYEKL. The CDR3 is 13 residues long. CDR3: CASSKHRDGELFF. The DNA for the CDR3 is TGCGCCAGCAGCAAGCACAGGGACGGGGAGCTGTTTTTT.

This rearrangement joins TRBV4-1 to TRBJ2-1, with a weak D call TRBD1 (7 bases). The CDR3 is 17 residues long. The V and J ends lost 1 base and 1 base respectively, with 14 bases between them. CDR1 and CDR2 from the germline V gene are MGHRA and YSYEKL. CDR3 DNA: TGCGCCAGCAGCCAAGTAGCGGACAGGATTTCCTACAATGAGCAGTTCTTC. It is translated as CASSQVADRISYNEQFF.